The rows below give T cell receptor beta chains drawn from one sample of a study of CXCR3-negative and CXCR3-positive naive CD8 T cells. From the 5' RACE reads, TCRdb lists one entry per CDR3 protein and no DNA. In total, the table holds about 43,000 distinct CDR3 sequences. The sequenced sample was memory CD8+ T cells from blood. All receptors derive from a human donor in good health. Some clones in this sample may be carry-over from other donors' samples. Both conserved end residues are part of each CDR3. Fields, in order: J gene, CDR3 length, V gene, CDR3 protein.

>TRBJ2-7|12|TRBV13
CASSSGGMTRRF
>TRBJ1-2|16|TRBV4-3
CASSPTTSGAFGGYTF
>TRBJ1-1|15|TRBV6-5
CASSSRQGMNTEAFF
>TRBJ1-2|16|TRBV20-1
CSAKNTGTGFNYGYTF
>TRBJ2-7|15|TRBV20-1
CSAITGTGFFYEQYF
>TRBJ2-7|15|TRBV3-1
CASSQDRRTSNEQYF
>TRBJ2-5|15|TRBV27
CASSSAFRQQETQYF
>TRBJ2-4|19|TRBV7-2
CASSLVSGGSIWAKNIQYF
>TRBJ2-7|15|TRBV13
CASSQTGQGTHEQYF
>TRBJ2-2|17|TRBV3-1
CASSPTSGVRSTGELFF
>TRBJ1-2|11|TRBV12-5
CASGLVHGYTF
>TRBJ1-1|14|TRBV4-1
CASGSEGMNTEAFF
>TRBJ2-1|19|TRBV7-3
CASSLTVGGDREGYNEQFF
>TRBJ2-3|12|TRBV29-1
CSVDGDTDTQYF
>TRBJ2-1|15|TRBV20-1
CSAREVGVDYNEQFF
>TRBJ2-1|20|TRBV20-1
CSAREKVIAGGGLGYNEQFF
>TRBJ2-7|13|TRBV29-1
CSVLDSNSYEQYF
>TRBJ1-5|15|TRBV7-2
CASSLSIESNQPQHF
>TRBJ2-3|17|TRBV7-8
CASSLASRGSRTDTQYF
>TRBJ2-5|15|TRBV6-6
CASSYTSGRSETQYF
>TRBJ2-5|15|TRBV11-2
CASSFLGTAQETQYF
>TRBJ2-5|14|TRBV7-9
CASSSLSGVETQYF
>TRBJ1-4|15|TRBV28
CASSFIQSTNEKLFF
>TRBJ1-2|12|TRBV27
CASSLGGGGYTF
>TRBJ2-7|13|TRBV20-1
CSTRSRGGDEQYF
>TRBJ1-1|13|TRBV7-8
CASSLWGHTEAFF
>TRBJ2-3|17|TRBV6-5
CASSYYLAGGPTDTQYF
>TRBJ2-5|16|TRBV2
CASLDEAGGNQETQYF
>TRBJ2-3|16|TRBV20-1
CSARPLVWSVSDTQYF
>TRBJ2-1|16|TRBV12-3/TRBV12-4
CASSLGGAGGRNEQFF
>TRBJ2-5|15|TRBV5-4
CASSPDRNYQETQYF
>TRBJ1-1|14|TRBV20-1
CSARAGGASPEAFF
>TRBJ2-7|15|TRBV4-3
CASSQGRGVFYEQYF
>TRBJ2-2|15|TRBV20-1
CSARASSGDTGELFF
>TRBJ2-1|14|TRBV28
CASSIGQGYNEQFF
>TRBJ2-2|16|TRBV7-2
CASSLEILGATGELFF
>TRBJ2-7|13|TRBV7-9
CASSLEGAREQYF
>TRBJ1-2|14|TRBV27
CASSGTGGTYGYTF
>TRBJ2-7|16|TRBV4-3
CASSQEPGQGFNEQYF
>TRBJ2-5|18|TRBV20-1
CSARDSVLAGGFSETQYF
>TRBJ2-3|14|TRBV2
CASSGGSSTDTQYF
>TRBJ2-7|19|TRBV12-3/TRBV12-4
CASSRPPGQPGEWSYEQYF
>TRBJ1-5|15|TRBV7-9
CASSGTDDSNQPQHF
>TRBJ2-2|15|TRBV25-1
CASSDDGRGGGELFF
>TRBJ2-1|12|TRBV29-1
CSLRGPYNEQFF
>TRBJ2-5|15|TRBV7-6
CASSLVDASGETQYF
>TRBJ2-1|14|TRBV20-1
CSAPRGPDYNEQFF
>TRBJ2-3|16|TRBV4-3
CASSQGSLTPTDTQYF